This is a list of T cell receptor beta chains from one sample in a study of CD8 T cells in Susac syndrome. TCRdb itself ran the immunoSEQ multiplex PCR reads through MiXCR, one entry per CDR3 protein. The table records 250,000 to 350,000 distinct CDR3 sequences, 70% to 90% of them present only once. The material sequenced was CD8+ T cells from PBMCs. The source of these receptors is a human donor with multiple sclerosis. Each CDR3 is given without its conserved first and last residue. Some rows mark clone size as missing; the rest say once, few, many or name a class of expanded clone.

>TRBV28|NA
ASSFPSTSAYTDTQY
>TRBV6-1|once
ASSSRRAGNNEKLF
>TRBV29-1|NA
SDGRPILNEQF
>TRBV7-9|NA
ASSLASGGDEKLF
>TRBV11-2|few
ASSPSGPVGEQY
>TRBV6-5|NA
ASSYSGLAGVSDTQY
>TRBV20-1|NA
SAPLTDTQY
>TRBV28|NA
ASRDKSGASYEQY
>TRBV15|NA
ATSRDLAYEQY
>TRBV3-1|NA
ASSTDGISYNSPLH
>TRBV7-9|NA
ASSPADRTPNTGELF
>TRBV10-3|NA
AITPGRSGTHLNTEAF
>TRBV2|few
ASNGYEQY
>TRBV29-1|NA
SVDHAGTDGYT
>TRBV19|NA
ASSMRGVGDQPQH
>TRBV9|once
ASSVGTNNEQF
>TRBV25-1|NA
ASSGLTDTGELF
>TRBV13|NA
ASSPAISGSIYEQY
>TRBV20-1|NA
SARDPSRSGNEQF
>TRBV6-1|NA
ASRALEGSSYEQY
>TRBV10-3|NA
AISEGSLGSYNEQF
>TRBV6-5|NA
ASSYSIGGDRF
>TRBV27|few
ASSGGFGAF
>TRBV7-7|NA
ASSPGLAVNTGELF
>TRBV5-4|NA
ASSLGLAANNNEQF
>TRBV5-4|few
ASSPAYGRWSYNEQF
>TRBV12-3/TRBV12-4|NA
ASRLTSLSSGANVLT
>TRBV4-3|NA
ASSHPLRDLNQPQH
>TRBV6-1|NA
ASSSNNPQNYT
>TRBV20-1|NA
SARESGASSYEQY
>TRBV28|once
ASTSLDRSTDTQY
>TRBV20-1|NA
SARGTESYNEQF
>TRBV6-1|NA
ASFGGNNEQF
>TRBV6-5|NA
ASSYSGLADPSDTQY
>TRBV3-1|NA
ASSHEGTLGLAGVNEQF
>TRBV7-9|NA
ASSLGGLELANTGELF
>TRBV15|NA
ATSRVLRGSSYNEQF
>TRBV6-5|NA
ASSPGVGGEF